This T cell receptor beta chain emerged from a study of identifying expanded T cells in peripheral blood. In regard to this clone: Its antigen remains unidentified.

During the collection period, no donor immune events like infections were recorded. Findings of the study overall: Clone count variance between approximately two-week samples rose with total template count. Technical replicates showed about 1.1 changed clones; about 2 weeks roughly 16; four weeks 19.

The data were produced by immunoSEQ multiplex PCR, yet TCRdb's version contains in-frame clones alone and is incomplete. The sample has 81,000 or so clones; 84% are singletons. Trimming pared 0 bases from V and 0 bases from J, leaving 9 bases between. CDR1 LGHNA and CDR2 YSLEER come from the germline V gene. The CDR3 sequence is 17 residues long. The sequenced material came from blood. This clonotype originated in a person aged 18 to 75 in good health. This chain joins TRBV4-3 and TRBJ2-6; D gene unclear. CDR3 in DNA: TGCGCCAGCAGCCAAGATAAGAGTTTCTCTGGGGCCAACGTCCTGACTTTC. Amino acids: CASSQDKSFSGANVLTF.